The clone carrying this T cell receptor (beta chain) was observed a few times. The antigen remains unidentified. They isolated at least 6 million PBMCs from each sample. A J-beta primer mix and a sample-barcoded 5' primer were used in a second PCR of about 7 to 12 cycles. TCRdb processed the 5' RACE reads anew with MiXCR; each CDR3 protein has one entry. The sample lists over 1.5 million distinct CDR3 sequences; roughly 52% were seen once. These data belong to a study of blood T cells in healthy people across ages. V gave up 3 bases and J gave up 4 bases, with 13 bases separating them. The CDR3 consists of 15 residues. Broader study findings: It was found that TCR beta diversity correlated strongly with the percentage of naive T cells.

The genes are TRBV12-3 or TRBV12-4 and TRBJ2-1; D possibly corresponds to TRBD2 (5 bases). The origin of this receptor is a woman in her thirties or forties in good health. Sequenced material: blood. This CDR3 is CASSLRTGFYNEQFF. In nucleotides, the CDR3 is TGTGCCAGCAGTTTGCGGACGGGATTTTACAATGAGCAGTTCTTC.